The 5 T cell receptor beta chains below come from one sample, sequenced in a study of cytomegalovirus exposure and HLA in healthy donors (dated by TCRdb to the late 2010s). Library preparation was by the immunoSEQ multiplex PCR assay. For the multiplex PCR, a mixture combining 60 forward primers for TCR Vbeta segments and 13 reverse primers for TCR Jbeta segments was used. TCRdb took over this immuneACCESS table, retaining in-frame rearrangements with V and J assigned. Such tables are incomplete; in checked studies, under half of the missing clones stem from an unresolved V gene, and the remainder is unexplained. The sample profile shows more than 110,000 clones; around three quarters of them were found once. Jointly, the top ten make up approximately 6.3% of the sample. Sequences were obtained from PBMCs. The receptors were gathered from a man in his forties in good health and CMV-seropositive.

The count of this clone is one. The chain couples TRBV19 to TRBJ1-1; D not certain. The germline gives CDR1 LNHDA, CDR2 SQIVND (reference sequence). The CDR3 consists of 15 residues. V was clipped by 5 bases and J by 0 bases, with 13 bases between them. CDR3 amino acids: CASSVSQTMNTEAFF. The CDR3 DNA is TGTGCCAGTAGTGTCTCACAGACCATGAACACTGAAGCTTTCTTT.

This clone appeared a few times. V and J are TRBV5-5 and TRBJ2-7; 9 bases are shared with TRBD1. The V gene end was trimmed by 3 bases and the J gene end by 3 bases; junction bases not matched to a gene: 10. The CDR3 extends over 16 amino acids. Per germline, CDR1 SGHKS and CDR2 YYEKEE (reference sequence). CDR3 region: CASSWPGQGTVYEQYF. In DNA, the CDR3 is TGTGCCAGCAGCTGGCCGGGACAGGGAACCGTCTACGAGCAGTACTTC.

This clone was picked up a small number of times. CDR3 coding DNA: TGTGCCAGCAGCGGCCACGGGGCTAGCGGTTCGTCCTACAATGAGCAGTTCTTC. This encodes CASSGHGASGSSYNEQFF. The chain links TRBV13 to TRBJ2-1; 7 positions agree with TRBD2. V dropped 5 bases and J dropped 1; count of bases not matched to a gene: 14. Per germline, CDR1 PRHDT and CDR2 FYEKMQ (reference sequence). The CDR3 has 18 amino acids.

The rearrangement joins TRBV7-8 to TRBJ2-5, with TRBD2 as a possible D gene (6 bases). The CDR3 consists of 15 residues. The germline V and J ends were trimmed by 1 base and 1 base, with 10 bases remaining between them. Germline V gene lookup returns CDR1 SGHVS and CDR2 FQNEAQ. CDR3 sequence reads: CASSLVGGIQETQYF. CDR3 sequence (DNA): TGTGCCAGCAGCTTAGTTGGGGGGATCCAAGAGACCCAGTACTTC.

The CDR3, as DNA: TGTGCCAGCAGTACAGGGGGGGCTTCTGATAGCTCCTACGAGCAGTACTTC. It codes for CASSTGGASDSSYEQYF. The chain has TRBV2 and TRBJ2-7, with D possibly TRBD1 on 8 matching bases. The CDR3 spans 17 residues. The V end was cut by 5 bases, the J end by 0 bases, with 20 bases between. CDR1 and CDR2 (germline): SNHLY, FYNNEI.